This TCR beta chain was observed in a study of blood T cell repertoires in COVID-19. Study summary: T cells, B-cell-depleted T cells, or PBMCs provided the cDNA or gDNA that served as material.

Measured with immunoSEQ multiplex PCR; TCRdb has only the in-frame clones, and not every one. The sample gives around 130,000 clones, 84% of which show up once; 7% to 9.5% is in the top ten. The sequence derives from a man under 40 with COVID-19, enrolled during active disease. Input material: peripheral blood.

CDR3 nucleotides: TGTGCCACCTGGGACAGGGGTTGGGCTAACTATGGCTACACCTTC. This sequence encodes CATWDRGWANYGYTF. V gene TRBV19 combines with J gene TRBJ1-2, with 10 bases matching TRBD1. The CDR3 totals 15 residues. The V gene end was trimmed by 10 bases and the J gene end by 0 bases; junction bases not matched to a gene: 8. Germline V lookup: CDR1 LNHDA, CDR2 SQIVND (reference sequence).